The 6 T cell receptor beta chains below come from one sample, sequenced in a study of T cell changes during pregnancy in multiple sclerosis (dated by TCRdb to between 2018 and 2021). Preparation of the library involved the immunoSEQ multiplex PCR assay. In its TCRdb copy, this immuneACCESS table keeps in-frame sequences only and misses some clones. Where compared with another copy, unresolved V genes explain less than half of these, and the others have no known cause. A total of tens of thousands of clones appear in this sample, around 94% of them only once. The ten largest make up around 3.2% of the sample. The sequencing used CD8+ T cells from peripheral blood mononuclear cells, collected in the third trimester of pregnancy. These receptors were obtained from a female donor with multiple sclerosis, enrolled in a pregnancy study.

CDR3 sequence (DNA): TGTGCCAGCAGCTTTTTTTCCGGGACAGGGCCCACGGACCAAGAGACCCAGTACTTC. Translating gives CASSFFSGTGPTDQETQYF. The rearrangement links TRBV7-2 to TRBJ2-5; 9 nucleotides agree with TRBD1. Trimming removed 3 bases from V and 0 bases from J; junction bases left unmatched: 14. Germline V lookup: CDR1 SGHTA, CDR2 FQGNSA. This CDR3 has 19 amino acids.

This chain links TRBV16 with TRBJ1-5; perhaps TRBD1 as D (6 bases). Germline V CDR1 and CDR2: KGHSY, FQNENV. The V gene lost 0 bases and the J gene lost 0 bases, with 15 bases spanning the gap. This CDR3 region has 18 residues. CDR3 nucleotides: TGTGCCAGCAGCCAATCGATACAGGGACCCTATAGCAATCAGCCCCAGCATTTT. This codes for CASSQSIQGPYSNQPQHF.

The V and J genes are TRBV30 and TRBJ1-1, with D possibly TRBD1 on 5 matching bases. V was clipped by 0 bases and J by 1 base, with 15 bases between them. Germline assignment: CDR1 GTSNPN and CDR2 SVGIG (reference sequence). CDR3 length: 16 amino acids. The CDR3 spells CAWSVRWGGENTEAFF. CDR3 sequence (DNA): TGTGCCTGGAGTGTACGGTGGGGCGGAGAGAACACTGAAGCTTTCTTT.

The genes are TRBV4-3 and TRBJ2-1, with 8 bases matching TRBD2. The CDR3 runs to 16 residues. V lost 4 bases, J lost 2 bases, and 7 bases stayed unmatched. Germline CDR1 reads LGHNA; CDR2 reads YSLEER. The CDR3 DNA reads TGCGCCAGCAGCCGGGAAATAGCGGGGACCTACAATGAGCAGTTCTTC. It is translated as CASSREIAGTYNEQFF.

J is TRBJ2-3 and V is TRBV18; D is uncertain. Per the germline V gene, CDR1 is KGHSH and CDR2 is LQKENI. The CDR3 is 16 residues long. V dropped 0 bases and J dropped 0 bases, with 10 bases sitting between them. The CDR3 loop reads CASSPPAVASTDTQYF. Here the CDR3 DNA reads TGTGCCAGCTCACCACCGGCGGTGGCTAGCACAGATACGCAGTATTTT. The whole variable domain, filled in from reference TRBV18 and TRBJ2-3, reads NAGVMQNPRHLVRRRGQEARLRCSPMKGHSHVYWYRQLPEEGLKFMVYLQKENIIDESGMPKERFSAEFPKEGPSILRIQQVVRGDSAAYFCASSPPAVASTDTQYFGPGTRLTVL.

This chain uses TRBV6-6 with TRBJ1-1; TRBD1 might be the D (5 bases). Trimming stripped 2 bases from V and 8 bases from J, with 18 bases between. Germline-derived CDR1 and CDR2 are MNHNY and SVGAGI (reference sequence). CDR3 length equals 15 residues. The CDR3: CASSYVWGEVGEAFF. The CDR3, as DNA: TGTGCCAGCAGTTACGTGTGGGGGGAGGTAGGAGAAGCTTTCTTT.